The source of this TCR beta chain is a study of cytomegalovirus exposure and HLA in healthy donors (dated by TCRdb to 2017 to 2019). Broadly, across the study: In an earlier analysis of 450 to 750 of the donors, 250 to 300 Gb of sequence data and some 100 million unique TCR beta sequences from about 179 million T cells were reported. An early release covering roughly 640 HLA-typed donors comprised roughly 300 gigabases of sequencing data and 85 million to 100 million unique TCR sequences. The genetic ancestry cluster associated with self-reported Caucasian donors included 70% to 85% of the approximately 400 genotyped donors. The study aimed to test whether signatures of past pathogen exposure could be identified by cataloging public T cell receptors. The study profiled the T cell repertoires of 500 to 800 subjects by immunosequencing and related them to cytomegalovirus serostatus. A separate validation cohort of 90 to 150 different subjects was used in addition to the 666-subject first cohort. To predict cytomegalovirus infection status, the study combined high-throughput TCR immunosequencing, statistical association of individual TCRs with disease status, and machine learning. A later analysis re-analyzed previously published TCR beta repertoires from 666 donors and added high-resolution HLA genotyping to study TCR occurrence patterns. Rather than drawing on any new phenotypic data, the later analysis identified candidate immune exposures from TCR beta sequences and the way those sequences occurred across donors. An earlier analysis of about 620 of the donors applied high-throughput TCR beta sequencing to assess whether each TCR beta V gene segment acted as functional or pseudogenic. Donor age, sex, ethnicity and CMV serostatus were compiled together with the repertoire data. Genome-wide SNP genotypes for about 65% of the 666 donors were used in a later genetic analysis, which treated that subset as a discovery cohort. Every discovery cohort repertoire had been produced on one sequencing platform. Class I and class II HLA loci were covered by the typing at four-digit resolution. The number of donors typed differed by locus, with 629-630 for A, B, C, DRB1 and DQB1, roughly 520 for DQA1, 600 to 610 for DPA1, and some 470 for DPB1. About five DR-DQ haplotypes were treated as single units for association and clustering because of strong linkage in the cohort. Among around 400 genotyped donors of the cohort, an average of around 250,000 unique TCR beta nucleotide sequences was sequenced per donor, of which 15% to 20% were non-productive. The study at large found these results: In a later genetic analysis, fewer N-insertions in productive TCRs were reported among donors in an Asian-associated ancestry cluster than the approximately 710-donor mean. Three of the identified cytomegalovirus-associated TCR beta chains were confirmed in vitro to be specific for cytomegalovirus antigens. In a later analysis, 15,000 to 20,000 TCR beta sequences were associated with specific HLA alleles at a false discovery rate of 0.05. Several of the top co-occurrence clusters appeared to be linked to parvovirus B19, influenza, CMV and Epstein-Barr virus, according to a later analysis. The study gave a list of roughly 150 TCR beta chains associated with cytomegalovirus. While some public TCRs were present in many individuals, most TCR sequences turned up only very rarely across donors. A later analysis found that HLA-associated TCR beta chains were more clonally expanded and had lower generation probabilities than equally common non-associated chains. When HLA alleles, especially DR and DQ, strongly co-occurred, attributing TCR associations to individual alleles was difficult. Because HLA typing was missing for some donors at each locus, association tests included only the typed subset. In a later analysis, most CMV-associated TCR beta chains were found to appear HLA-restricted, with HLA associations seemingly driven largely by CMV exposure. In this cohort, only TCR beta chains were sequenced, and detectable features were limited by the absence of alpha or paired-chain data. Correlated functional status among segregating V segments might be attributable to linkage disequilibrium, but an unknown experimental factor could not be ruled out. In both the original and validation cohorts, the classifier was reported to diagnose cytomegalovirus status with high specificity and sensitivity. Because counts were too low, about 18 rarely observed V segments, including chromosome 9 orphons, were excluded from the earlier analysis of fewer than 650 of the donors. For the cohort, immune exposure information was limited to CMV serostatus. A cluster of highly shared sequence variants was judged likely to be a technical artifact of the sequencing pipeline. A further reported finding was that TCR beta sequences accurately predicted the HLA-A and HLA-B alleles for most subjects in the first cohort. In an earlier analysis of some 540 of the donors, most TCR beta V segments appeared in productive rearrangements about 87% or about 30% of the time, broadly matching IMGT annotations. Presence/absence analyses assumed roughly uniform sequencing depth across donors, an assumption that may not hold. In a later analysis, TCR association rates were found to vary across HLA loci, with the most associated TCRs seen for DRB1 alleles and the fewest for HLA-C alleles. According to the authors, the approach could potentially be generalized to other disease states and immunological phenotypes. A later genetic analysis associated a missense DCLRE1C variant with V-gene and J-gene trimming of TCR beta chains, and an independent cohort replicated the association.

Of note for this clone: Its specific antigen is unknown. Qualities for individual bases were not recorded, and no much larger clone is one base off.

The cohort comprised 670 or so healthy bone marrow donors. At the time of sampling, every cohort member was nominally healthy, though immune exposures that went unrecorded were likely present. The donor was CMV seropositive and belonged to the group of 250 to 350 seropositive cohort members. A peripheral blood sample was provided by each donor, and peripheral blood mononuclear cells were used for TCR beta sequencing. The Qiagen DNeasy Blood Extraction Kit was used to extract genomic DNA from the blood cell samples. Library preparation used the immunoSEQ multiplex PCR assay. For the multiplex PCR, a mixture combining 60 forward primers for TCR Vbeta segments and 13 reverse primers for TCR Jbeta segments was used. Amplification of the CDR3 region of rearranged TCR beta genes was performed with a multiplex PCR assay on genomic DNA. The amplified TCR beta libraries were sequenced on the Illumina HiSeq System as 87-base-pair reads. Under the source paper's analysis protocol: In a later analysis, tens of millions of unique TCR beta chains were counted across the roughly 700 repertoires, and around 10 million of these chains were shared by at least two donors. To remove PCR and sequencing errors, raw reads were error-corrected and collapsed into unique sequences using a nearest-neighbor algorithm that merged closely related sequences. To assign V, D and J gene segments, CDR3 sequences were aligned to IMGT reference sequences. For a sequence to be retained, a match of at least six nucleotides was required to both a V gene segment and a J gene segment. Rearrangements were classified as productive when the CDR3 lacked stop codons and remained in frame with V and J, and all other rearrangements were classified as non-productive. CDR3 was defined by IMGT convention, running from the second conserved V-encoded cysteine to the conserved J-encoded phenylalanine. The earlier analysis of 587 of the donors excluded sequences that lacked an unambiguous match to a single V gene segment. An earlier analysis of 450 to 650 of the donors called V segments functional above 56.7% productive rearrangements and segregating when the between-donor standard deviation exceeded 5%. A statistical classification framework was built to diagnose cytomegalovirus status from the catalog of TCR beta chain sequences. V and J gene assignment, in a later analysis, came from comparing TCR nucleotide sequences with IMGT/GENE-DB human TR gene sequences. A later analysis assigned CDR3 sequences and most-parsimonious VDJ recombination scenarios with the TCRdist pipeline. In a later analysis, every TCR beta chain was defined by the combination of its CDR3 amino acid sequence and its V-gene family, and reads without a unique V-gene family were dropped. A later analysis removed roughly 590 highly shared, low-generation-probability nucleotide sequences to deal with suspected cross-contamination and a sequencing artifact. In a later analysis, a clonal expansion index for each public chain was calculated from normalized within-repertoire ranks of inferred template counts. Generation probabilities in a later analysis came from a VDJ recombination model fitted to out-of-frame rearrangements, and those results were checked against IGoR. A later analysis scored TCR-TCR, TCR-HLA and TCR-CMV co-occurrence with hypergeometric tests, applying a repertoire-size bias correction to TCR pairs. In a later analysis, false discovery rates were estimated by permuting HLA or CMV assignments 20 times. A later analysis grouped co-occurring TCRs with DBSCAN, adding TCRdist sequence similarity when clustering within HLA-allele-positive subsets. Repertoires with fewer than 30,000 or more than 120,000 public chains were left out of co-occurrence clustering, as were about 5 repertoires with anomalous nucleotide sharing. As stored in TCRdb, this immuneACCESS dataset retains in-frame rearrangements with V and J assigned. A fraction of the clones does not appear; measured against another copy, unresolved V genes explain less than half of the discrepancy, and the remainder lacks a known reason. Clonal size and the V and J genes are those of that table, whereas D and trimming came from the DNA. Counted in this sample were tens of thousands of clones; roughly two thirds of them appeared once. The ten biggest clones cover 7.6% of the sample.

The sequence was obtained from a man in his forties or fifties in good health and CMV-seropositive. Sequenced sample: PBMCs.

The bases are TGCGCCAGCAGTCATAAACAGGGGCTCAATGAGCAGTTCTTC. Its translation is CASSHKQGLNEQFF. The chain was built from TRBV10-2 and TRBJ2-1; 7 junctional bases match TRBD1. The germline V end is reduced by 5 bases and the J end by 6 bases; junction bases left unmatched: 7. The CDR3, from cysteine to phenylalanine, totals 14 residues. Only the CDR3 region is kept as DNA, spanning 42 bases read in frame from base 1. According to the germline V gene, CDR1 reads WSHSY and CDR2 reads SAAADI.